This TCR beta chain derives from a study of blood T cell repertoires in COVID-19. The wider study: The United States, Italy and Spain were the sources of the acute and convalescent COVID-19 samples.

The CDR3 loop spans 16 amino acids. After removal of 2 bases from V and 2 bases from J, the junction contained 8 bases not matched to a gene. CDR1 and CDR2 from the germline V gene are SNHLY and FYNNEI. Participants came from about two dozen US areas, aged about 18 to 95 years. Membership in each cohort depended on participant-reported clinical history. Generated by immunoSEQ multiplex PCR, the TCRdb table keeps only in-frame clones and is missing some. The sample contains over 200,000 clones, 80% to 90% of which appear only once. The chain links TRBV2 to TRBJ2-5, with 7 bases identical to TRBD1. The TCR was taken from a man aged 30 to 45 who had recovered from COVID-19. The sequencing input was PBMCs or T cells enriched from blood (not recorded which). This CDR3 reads CASSEPVDRDQETQYF. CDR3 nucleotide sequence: TGTGCCAGCAGTGAACCCGTAGACAGGGATCAAGAGACCCAGTACTTC.